One T cell receptor (beta chain) is described in this entry. Germline V gene sequence: CDR1 SGHDT, CDR2 YYEEEE. The CDR3 consists of 18 residues. Trimming at V came to 1 base and at J to 4 bases, leaving 12 bases not matched to a gene. The sample is drawn from a study of blood T cell repertoires in COVID-19. In the original analysis: The assay estimated nucleated cells by amplifying reference gene primers. Using immunoSEQ multiplex PCR, the repertoire was profiled, and TCRdb retains in-frame clones only, with some absent. V, J and clone size are those of that table, while D and trimming were read from the DNA. The sample lists a few hundred thousand clones, around 81% occurring once.

The sequenced material came from peripheral blood. The source is a woman aged 50 to 65 with active or convalescent COVID-19. The chain joins TRBV5-6 to TRBJ2-7, with 12 bases matching TRBD1. The CDR3 DNA follows: TGTGCCAGCAGCTTGTTGGGACAGGGGGCATTCAAGGCTTACGAGCAGTACTTC. The encoded protein is CASSLLGQGAFKAYEQYF.